The sequence of this T cell receptor (beta chain) was determined in a study of T cells in Graves' hyperthyroidism and ophthalmopathy. Study-level findings and limits: In simple terms, a model built on 13 V-J features told ophthalmopathy apart from stable hyperthyroidism. The blood repertoire included most of the expanded thyroid clonotypes above 0.001. Ophthalmopathy was identified by the model a median about six months ahead of onset.

This clonotype was seen repeatedly, ten times or more. What it binds is not known. It was RNA transcripts that yielded the amplified TCR beta CDR3 regions. A first-round RT-PCR of the TCR CDR3 used the HTBI primer set. TCRdb re-called the multiplex PCR reads through MiXCR, storing one row per CDR3 protein. The sample includes roughly 510,000 distinct CDR3 sequences, less than 25% seen only once; the top ten take more than 20%. From germline, CDR1 is SGHDT and CDR2 YYEEEE. V dropped 3 bases and J dropped 4 bases, with 19 bases sitting between them. The CDR3 loop spans 16 amino acids. The TCR sequence derives from a man aged 18 to 35 with Graves' hyperthyroidism. The chain uses TRBV5-6 and TRBJ2-5; possible D gene TRBD1, 5 bases. Sequenced: blood. CDR3 sequence reads: CASSSIRKGGAETQYF. CDR3 coding DNA: TGTGCCAGCAGCTCCATTCGGAAGGGTGGGGCAGAGACCCAGTACTTC.